This entry features one T cell receptor (beta chain) sequence. Original methodology: Reference gene primer amplification in the assay estimated nucleated cell counts. Assay used: immunoSEQ multiplex PCR; TCRdb lists only in-frame clones, some missing. Clonal size and the V and J genes are those of that table, whereas D and trimming came from the DNA. This sample carries around 300,000 clones, 80% to 90% of them seen once, and the ten largest clones take 1%. This sample is drawn from a study of blood T cell repertoires in COVID-19. Overall study context: Italy, Spain and the United States were the sources of the convalescent and acute COVID-19 samples. Nucleic acid was either cDNA or gDNA, and it came from T cells, B-cell-depleted T cells, or PBMCs.

Trimming pared 4 bases from V and 14 bases from J, leaving 17 bases between. CDR3 length equals 13 residues. In germline, CDR1 is MDHEN, CDR2 SYDVKM. Sequenced material: peripheral blood. V gene TRBV28 combines with J gene TRBJ1-4; D possibly corresponds to TRBD1 (5 bases). This TCR was sampled from a man between 45 and 60 years old with active or convalescent COVID-19. This chain's CDR3 is CASSSYLTEDLFF. DNA for the CDR3: TGTGCCAGCAGTTCCTACCTGACAGAGGATCTGTTTTTT.